These 24 T cell receptor beta chains came from one sample sequenced in a study of technical replicates of blood from a few donors. Produced via immunoSEQ multiplex PCR; TCRdb's table is partial and in-frame only. Of around 70,000 clones in the sample, 95% were seen once. The sample taken for sequencing was T cells isolated from PBMCs. The receptor set was obtained from a human donor in good health.

The chain joins TRBV6-5 to TRBJ1-2; D is unclear. CDR3 length: 15 residues. The V gene's germline CDR1 is MNHEY and CDR2 SVGAGI. The V gene lost 0 bases and the J gene lost 8 bases, with 16 bases spanning the gap. In DNA form, the CDR3 reads TGTGCCAGCAGTTACTCGAAACGTACCGGCAGGGGCTACACCTTC. This codes for CASSYSKRTGRGYTF.

This sequence joins TRBV5-1 and TRBJ2-7, with TRBD1 matching over 10 bases. V was pared by 2 bases and J by 2 bases, with 13 bases of the junction left unmatched. The CDR3 spans 18 residues. Per the germline V gene, CDR1 is SGHRS and CDR2 is YFSETQ. The CDR3 DNA sequence: TGCGCCAGCAGCTTAATAAGAACCGGGACAGGGGTCCCCTACGAGCAGTACTTC. This gives the protein CASSLIRTGTGVPYEQYF.

V and J are TRBV13 and TRBJ2-2; D uncertain. Germline CDR1 PRHDT, CDR2 FYEKMQ (reference sequence). Trimming removed 2 bases from V and 3 bases from J, with 7 bases in between. There are 14 residues in the CDR3. The CDR3 is CASSLSPDTGELFF. The CDR3 DNA reads as TGTGCCAGCAGCTTATCTCCGGACACCGGGGAGCTGTTTTTT.

The chain has TRBV4-1 and TRBJ1-2; 7 bases are shared with TRBD1. Germline V gene lookup returns CDR1 MGHRA and CDR2 YSYEKL. The CDR3 covers 15 residues. Unmatched junction bases numbered 12, after V lost 6 bases and J lost 5 bases. The CDR3 here is CASSQGGSGGYGYTF. DNA for the CDR3: TGCGCCAGCAGTCAGGGGGGATCAGGAGGGTATGGCTACACCTTC.

The chain recombines TRBV5-1 with TRBJ2-1; 12 bases agree with TRBD2. Germline values: CDR1 SGHRS, CDR2 YFSETQ. Unmatched junction bases numbered 10, after V lost 4 bases and J lost 2 bases. The CDR3 covers 18 residues. CDR3 protein: CASSIGLAGLSAYNEQFF. DNA for the CDR3: TGCGCCAGCAGCATCGGACTAGCGGGACTGTCGGCCTACAATGAGCAGTTCTTC.

This chain links TRBV15 with TRBJ2-5, with 12 bases matching TRBD2. Germline V gene lookup returns CDR1 LNHNV and CDR2 YYDKDF (reference sequence). V gave up 0 bases and J gave up 5 bases; unmatched junction bases: 4. The CDR3 totals 16 residues. CDR3 loop: CATSREPGLAGETQYF. The CDR3 DNA sequence: TGTGCCACCAGCAGAGAACCCGGACTAGCGGGGGAGACCCAGTACTTC.

This chain joins TRBV15 and TRBJ1-5; tentative D call: TRBD1 (6 bases). Trimming took off 1 base at V and 0 bases at J, with 10 bases between the two ends. The CDR3 runs to 16 residues. Germline V CDR1 and CDR2: LNHNV, YYDKDF (reference sequence). The CDR3 loop reads CATSRVPGVSNQPQHF. The CDR3 DNA sequence: TGTGCCACCAGCAGAGTACCAGGGGTTAGCAATCAGCCCCAGCATTTT. Full variable domain (missing parts from reference TRBV15 and TRBJ1-5): DAMVIQNPRYQVTQFGKPVTLSCSQTLNHNVMYWYQQKSSQAPKLLFHYYDKDFNNEADTPDNFQSRRPNTSFCFLDIRSPGLGDTAMYLCATSRVPGVSNQPQHFGDGTRLSIL.

V and J are TRBV5-4 and TRBJ1-2; 7 bases align to TRBD1. Trimming took 2 bases from V and 7 from J; bases not matched to a gene: 5. This CDR3 has 13 amino acids. Germline V gene data show CDR1 as SGHNT and CDR2 as YYREEE (reference sequence). CDR3 region: CASSLGQVVGYTF. The DNA for the CDR3 is TGTGCCAGCAGCTTAGGACAGGTAGTTGGCTACACCTTC.

The chain carries TRBV15 and TRBJ1-2; D ambiguous. Germline V gene data show CDR1 as LNHNV and CDR2 as YYDKDF (reference sequence). Trimming removed 6 bases at V and 2 bases at J, with 10 bases between. The CDR3 has 13 amino acids. The CDR3 DNA sequence: TGTGCCACCAGGTTGGAGGGAAACTATGGCTACACCTTC. This sequence encodes CATRLEGNYGYTF. Using reference TRBV15 and TRBJ1-2 for the parts outside the CDR3, the full variable domain is DAMVIQNPRYQVTQFGKPVTLSCSQTLNHNVMYWYQQKSSQAPKLLFHYYDKDFNNEADTPDNFQSRRPNTSFCFLDIRSPGLGDTAMYLCATRLEGNYGYTFGSGTRLTVV.

The rearrangement links TRBV28 to TRBJ1-5, with 8 bases fitting TRBD1. CDR3 length: 15 amino acids. Germline CDR1 MDHEN, CDR2 SYDVKM. V lost 6 bases to trimming and J lost 9 bases; unmatched junction nucleotides: 13. CDR3 coding DNA: TGTGCCAGCAGCTCTCCTCTCAGGGGGCGAGGGCCCCAGCATTTT. Translating it yields CASSSPLRGRGPQHF.

The chain couples TRBV7-8 to TRBJ1-1, with 8 bases fitting TRBD1. Per germline, CDR1 SGHVS and CDR2 FQNEAQ. V lost 4 bases and J lost 5; bases outside the gene matches: 6. The CDR3 loop spans 14 amino acids. CDR3 in amino acids: CASSSRQGRTEAFF. CDR3 DNA sequence: TGTGCCAGCAGCTCCAGACAGGGGAGGACTGAAGCTTTCTTT.

V and J are TRBV12-5 and TRBJ1-1; D unresolved. Germline CDR1 and CDR2: LGHNT and FRNRAP. This CDR3 has 17 amino acids. The V and J ends lost 2 bases and 4 bases respectively, with 20 bases between them. The DNA of the CDR3 is TGTGCTAGTGGTTTGCCTCAGACTGGGAGGCGCGCCACTGAAGCTTTCTTT. It specifies CASGLPQTGRRATEAFF.

The rearrangement links TRBV11-3 to TRBJ2-1, with D possibly matching TRBD2 (5 bases). Germline V lookup: CDR1 SGHNT, CDR2 YENEEA. The germline V and J ends were trimmed by 2 bases and 6 bases, with 14 bases remaining between them. The CDR3 consists of 15 residues. In DNA, the CDR3 is TGTGCCAGCAGCTTATTGGGCGGGTCTACCAATGAGCAGTTCTTC. This translates into CASSLLGGSTNEQFF.

This chain joins TRBV15 and TRBJ2-3, with D perhaps matching TRBD2 (6 bases). The CDR3 has 15 amino acids. Trimming shortened V by 0 bases and J by 3 bases, and 10 bases separated the two germline ends. The germline V gene encodes CDR1 LNHNV and CDR2 YYDKDF (reference sequence). CDR3 region: CATSRDHAGTDTQYF. In nucleotides, the CDR3 is TGTGCCACCAGCAGAGATCATGCGGGAACAGATACGCAGTATTTT.

The J gene is TRBJ2-5, the V gene TRBV25-1; D is undetermined. Germline V CDR1 and CDR2: MGHDK, SYGVNS. CDR3 length: 13 amino acids. Trimming left V 3 bases short and J 3 bases short, with 8 bases between. CDR3 region: CASSDPNEETQYF. The CDR3, as DNA: TGTGCCAGCAGTGATCCAAATGAAGAGACCCAGTACTTC. Based on the CDR3 plus reference TRBV25-1 and TRBJ2-5, the full variable domain is EADIYQTPRYLVIGTGKKITLECSQTMGHDKMYWYQQDPGMELHLIHYSYGVNSTEKGDLSSESTVSRIRTEHFPLTLESARPSHTSQYLCASSDPNEETQYFGPGTRLLVL.

This chain joins TRBV7-8 and TRBJ1-1, with 12 bases matching TRBD1. Germline V gene lookup returns CDR1 SGHVS and CDR2 FQNEAQ. The CDR3 extends over 17 amino acids. V was clipped by 5 bases and J by 0 bases; unmatched bases: 7. The CDR3 protein is CASSPRDRGQMNTEAFF. CDR3 coding DNA: TGTGCCAGCAGCCCCCGGGACAGGGGGCAAATGAACACTGAAGCTTTCTTT.

The chain couples TRBV18 to TRBJ1-1; D gene unclear. The CDR3 is made up of 15 amino acids. CDR1 is KGHSH and CDR2 is LQKENI in the germline V gene. V lost 6 bases to trimming and J lost 4 bases, with 18 bases between them. CDR3 DNA: TGTGCCAGCTCCCGCGCCCCGGAGGTAATCACTGAAGCTTTCTTT. Amino acid sequence: CASSRAPEVITEAFF.

This clone was seen once. This chain uses TRBV5-8 with TRBJ1-5; tentatively, D is TRBD1 (5 bases). The germline CDR1 and CDR2 sequences are SGHTS and YDEGEE. The V end was cut by 2 bases, the J end by 3 bases, with 9 bases between. The CDR3 totals 14 residues. CDR3 protein: CASSFSGNNQPQHF. The CDR3 DNA follows: TGTGCCAGCAGCTTTTCAGGGAACAATCAGCCCCAGCATTTT. Based on the CDR3 plus reference TRBV5-8 and TRBJ1-5, the full variable domain is EAGVTQSPTHLIKTRGQQATLRCSPISGHTSVYWYQQALGLGLQFLLWYDEGEERNRGNFPPRFSGRQFPNYSSELNVNALELEDSALYLCASSFSGNNQPQHFGDGTRLSIL.

The gene calls are TRBV7-2 and TRBJ2-5; D possibly corresponds to TRBD2 (5 bases). V lost 1 base and J lost 5, with 8 bases in between. The CDR3 is 13 amino acids. Germline loops: CDR1 SGHTA, CDR2 FQGNSA. Here the CDR3 reads CASSLGAVETQYF. CDR3 nucleotide sequence: TGTGCCAGCAGCTTAGGAGCGGTGGAGACCCAGTACTTC.

The chain joins TRBV4-2 to TRBJ2-1, with 12 bases aligning to TRBD2. The V segment lost 4 bases and the J segment 14 bases; nucleotides outside the gene matches: 3. The length of the CDR3 is 12 residues. The germline gives CDR1 LGHNA, CDR2 YNFKEQ. The CDR3 here is CASSRLAGVEFF. The CDR3 nucleotides are TGTGCCAGCAGCCGACTAGCGGGGGTGGAGTTCTTC.

The genes are TRBV5-1 and TRBJ2-7; 7 bases are shared with TRBD2. The CDR3 length is 14 residues. Germline CDR1 reads SGHRS; CDR2 reads YFSETQ. V shed 3 bases and J 6 bases; nucleotides not matched to a gene: 9. This chain's CDR3 is CASSSLTSRGEQYF. The CDR3, as DNA: TGCGCCAGCAGCTCCCTGACTAGCCGGGGCGAGCAGTACTTC.

The chain has TRBV9 and TRBJ1-2; D gene unclear. The germline gives CDR1 SGDLS, CDR2 YYNGEE. Trimming took 3 bases from V and 7 from J, leaving 16 bases between them. The CDR3 has 14 residues. DNA for the CDR3: TGTGCCAGCAGCGCCAACAATAGCCCCTCTGGCTACACCTTC. Its protein product is CASSANNSPSGYTF.

This chain joins TRBV6-5 and TRBJ2-5; 10 bases map to TRBD1. The ends lost 6 bases at V and 5 bases at J; junction bases unmatched: 9. This CDR3 comprises 15 residues. Germline CDR1 is MNHEY and CDR2 is SVGAGI. The CDR3 sequence is CASSSRTGGAETQYF. CDR3 nucleotides: TGTGCCAGCAGCTCAAGGACAGGGGGAGCTGAGACCCAGTACTTC.

The chain carries TRBV28 and TRBJ2-7; 7 bases line up with TRBD1. The CDR3 runs 15 residues. Germline lookup yields CDR1 MDHEN and CDR2 SYDVKM. V dropped 2 bases and J dropped 9; count of bases not matched to a gene: 13. The CDR3 nucleotides are TGTGCCAGCAGTTTACCCCGACAGGGCACAACCGGGCAGTACTTC. It yields the protein CASSLPRQGTTGQYF.